This TCR beta chain was sequenced for a study of identical twins. From germline, CDR1 is LGHNA and CDR2 YNFKEQ. Trimming at V came to 4 bases and at J to 0 bases, leaving 11 bases not matched to a gene. The CDR3 loop spans 19 amino acids. This clonotype was observed a few times. Template switching created a universal primer site, and the cDNA included unique molecular identifiers. TCRdb re-called the 5' RACE reads with MiXCR, one entry per CDR3 protein. This sample has 450,000 to 500,000 distinct CDR3 sequences, with 14% found just once. These data were likewise used in another study, on yellow fever vaccine responses in identical twins. This second study says: Twins reportedly mounted vaccine T cell responses that seemed partly convergent, partly personalized.

The sample taken for sequencing was CD4+ T cells sorted from blood. The sequence derives from a woman younger than 35 in good health. This chain uses TRBV4-2 with TRBJ2-6; 8 bases are shared with TRBD1. Here the CDR3 DNA reads TGTGCCAGCAGCCCATACAGGGGGGATACATACTCTGGGGCCAACGTCCTGACTTTC. This encodes CASSPYRGDTYSGANVLTF.